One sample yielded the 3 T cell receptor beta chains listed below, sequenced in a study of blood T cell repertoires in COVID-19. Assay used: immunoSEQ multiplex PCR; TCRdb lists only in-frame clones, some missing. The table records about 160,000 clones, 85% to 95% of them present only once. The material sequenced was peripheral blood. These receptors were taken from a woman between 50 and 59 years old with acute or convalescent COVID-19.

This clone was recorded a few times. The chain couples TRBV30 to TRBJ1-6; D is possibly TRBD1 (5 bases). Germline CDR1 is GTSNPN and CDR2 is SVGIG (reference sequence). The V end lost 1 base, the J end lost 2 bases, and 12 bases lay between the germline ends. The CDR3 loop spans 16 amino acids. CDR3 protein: CAWSDSWGAYNSPLHF. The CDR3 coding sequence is TGTGCCTGGAGTGACTCGTGGGGGGCCTATAATTCACCCCTCCACTTT.

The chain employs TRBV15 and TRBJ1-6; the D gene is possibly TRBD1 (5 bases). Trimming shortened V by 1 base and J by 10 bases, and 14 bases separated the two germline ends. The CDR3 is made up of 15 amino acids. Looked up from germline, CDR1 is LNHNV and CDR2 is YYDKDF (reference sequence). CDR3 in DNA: TGTGCCACCAGCAGAGCCGGGGGATGGGGATCACCCCTCCACTTT. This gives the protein CATSRAGGWGSPLHF.

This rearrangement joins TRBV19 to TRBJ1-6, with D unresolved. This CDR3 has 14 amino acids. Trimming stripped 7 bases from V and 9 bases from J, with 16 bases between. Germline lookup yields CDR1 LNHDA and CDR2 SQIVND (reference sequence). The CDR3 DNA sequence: TGTGCCAGTACGGCCGGGTCCTTGATTTCACCCCTCCACTTT. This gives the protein CASTAGSLISPLHF.